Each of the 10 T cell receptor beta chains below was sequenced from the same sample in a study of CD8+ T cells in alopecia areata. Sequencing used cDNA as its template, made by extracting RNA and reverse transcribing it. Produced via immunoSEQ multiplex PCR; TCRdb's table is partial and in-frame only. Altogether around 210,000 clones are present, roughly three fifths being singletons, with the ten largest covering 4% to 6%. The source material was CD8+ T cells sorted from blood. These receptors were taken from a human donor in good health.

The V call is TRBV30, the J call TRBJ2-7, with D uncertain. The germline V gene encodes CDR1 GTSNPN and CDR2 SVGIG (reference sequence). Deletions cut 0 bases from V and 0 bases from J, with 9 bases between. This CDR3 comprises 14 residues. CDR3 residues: CAWSVAVISYEQYF. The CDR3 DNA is TGTGCCTGGAGTGTAGCAGTAATCTCCTACGAGCAGTACTTC.

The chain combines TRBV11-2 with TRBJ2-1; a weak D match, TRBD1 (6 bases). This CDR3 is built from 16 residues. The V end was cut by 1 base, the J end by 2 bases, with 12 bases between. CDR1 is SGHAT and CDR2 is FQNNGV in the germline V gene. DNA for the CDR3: TGTGCCAGCAGCTTAGGGGGGACAAATCCCTACAATGAGCAGTTCTTC. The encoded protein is CASSLGGTNPYNEQFF.

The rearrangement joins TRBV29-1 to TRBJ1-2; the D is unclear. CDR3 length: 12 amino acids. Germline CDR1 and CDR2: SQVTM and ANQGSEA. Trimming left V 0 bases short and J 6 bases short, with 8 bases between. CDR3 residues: CSVEDDGDGYTF. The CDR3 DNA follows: TGCAGCGTTGAAGATGACGGAGATGGCTACACCTTC.

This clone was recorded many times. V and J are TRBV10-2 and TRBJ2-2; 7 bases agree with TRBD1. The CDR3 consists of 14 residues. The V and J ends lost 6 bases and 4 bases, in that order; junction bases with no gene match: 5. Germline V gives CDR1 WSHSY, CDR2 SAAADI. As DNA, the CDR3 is TGCGCCAGCAGGGATACAGGGGCCACCGGGGAGCTGTTTTTT. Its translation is CASRDTGATGELFF.

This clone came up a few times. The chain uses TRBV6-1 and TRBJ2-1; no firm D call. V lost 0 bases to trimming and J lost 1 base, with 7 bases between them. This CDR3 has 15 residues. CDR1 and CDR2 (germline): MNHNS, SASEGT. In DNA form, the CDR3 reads TGTGCCAGCAGTGAAGCGCTCATGTCCTACAATGAGCAGTTCTTC. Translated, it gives CASSEALMSYNEQFF.

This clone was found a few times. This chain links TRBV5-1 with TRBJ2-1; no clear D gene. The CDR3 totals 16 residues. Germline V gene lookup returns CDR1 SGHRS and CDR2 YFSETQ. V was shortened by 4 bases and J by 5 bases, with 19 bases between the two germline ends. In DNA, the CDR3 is TGCGCCAGCAGCGACGGCAGGTCCGCCTACAACAATGAGCAGTTCTTC. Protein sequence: CASSDGRSAYNNEQFF.

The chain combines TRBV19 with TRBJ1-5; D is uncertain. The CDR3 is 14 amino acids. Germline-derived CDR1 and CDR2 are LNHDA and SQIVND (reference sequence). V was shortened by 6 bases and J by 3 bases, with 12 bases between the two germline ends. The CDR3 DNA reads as TGTGCCAGTAGCGAACAGCCATTCAATCAGCCCCAGCATTTT. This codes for CASSEQPFNQPQHF.

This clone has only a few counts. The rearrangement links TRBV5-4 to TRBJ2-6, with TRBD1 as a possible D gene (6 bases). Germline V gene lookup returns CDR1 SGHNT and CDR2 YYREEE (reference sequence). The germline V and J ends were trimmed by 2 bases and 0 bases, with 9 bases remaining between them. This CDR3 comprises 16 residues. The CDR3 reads CASSFQGSSGANVLTF. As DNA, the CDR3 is TGTGCCAGCAGCTTCCAGGGGTCCTCTGGGGCCAACGTCCTGACTTTC.

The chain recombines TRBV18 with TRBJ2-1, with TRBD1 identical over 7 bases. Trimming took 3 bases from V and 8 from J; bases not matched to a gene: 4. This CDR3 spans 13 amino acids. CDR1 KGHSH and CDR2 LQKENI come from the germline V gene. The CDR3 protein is CASSPQGEHEQFF. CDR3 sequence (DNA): TGTGCCAGCTCACCCCAGGGGGAACATGAGCAGTTCTTC. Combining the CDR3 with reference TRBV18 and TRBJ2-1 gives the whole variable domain NAGVMQNPRHLVRRRGQEARLRCSPMKGHSHVYWYRQLPEEGLKFMVYLQKENIIDESGMPKERFSAEFPKEGPSILRIQQVVRGDSAAYFCASSPQGEHEQFFGPGTRLTVL.

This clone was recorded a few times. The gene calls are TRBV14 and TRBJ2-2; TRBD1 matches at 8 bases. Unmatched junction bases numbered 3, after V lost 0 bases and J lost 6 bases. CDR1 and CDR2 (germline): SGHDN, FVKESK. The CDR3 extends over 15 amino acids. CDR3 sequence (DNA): TGTGCCAGCAGCCAAGAACCAGGGGGCCCCGGGGAGCTGTTTTTT. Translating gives CASSQEPGGPGELFF.